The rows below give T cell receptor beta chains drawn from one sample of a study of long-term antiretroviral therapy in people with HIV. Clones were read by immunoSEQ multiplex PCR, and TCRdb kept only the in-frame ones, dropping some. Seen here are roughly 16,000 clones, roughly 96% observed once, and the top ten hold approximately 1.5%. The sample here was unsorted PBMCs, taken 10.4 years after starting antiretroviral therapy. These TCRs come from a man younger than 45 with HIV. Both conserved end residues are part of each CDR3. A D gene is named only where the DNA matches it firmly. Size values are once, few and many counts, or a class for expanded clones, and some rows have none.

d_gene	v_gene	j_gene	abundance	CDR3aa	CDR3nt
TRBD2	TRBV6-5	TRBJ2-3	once	CASRPLAETDTQYF	TGTGCCAGCAGGCCACTAGCGGAGACAGATACGCAGTATTTT
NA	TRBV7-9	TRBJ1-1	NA	CASSPQSLNTEAFF	TGTGCCAGCAGTCCGCAGTCACTGAACACTGAAGCTTTCTTT
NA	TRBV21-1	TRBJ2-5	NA	CASTGETQYF	TGTGCCAGCACGGGGGAGACCCAGTACTTC
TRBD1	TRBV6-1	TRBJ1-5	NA	CASSEGTLGQGFNQPQHF	TGTGCCAGCAGTGAAGGAACTCTGGGACAGGGTTTCAATCAGCCCCAGCATTTT
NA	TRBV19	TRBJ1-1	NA	CASSIGITEAFF	TGTGCCAGTAGTATAGGAATCACTGAAGCTTTCTTT
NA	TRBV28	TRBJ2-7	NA	CASRGNTGLPWEQYF	TGTGCCAGCAGGGGTAATACAGGGCTCCCCTGGGAACAGTACTTC
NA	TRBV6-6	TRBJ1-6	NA	CASSYSNSLNSPLHF	TGTGCCAGCAGTTACTCCAACAGCCTTAATTCACCCCTCCACTTT
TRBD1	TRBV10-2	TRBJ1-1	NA	CASSPTGEGEAFF	TGCGCCAGCAGTCCCACAGGGGAGGGTGAAGCTTTCTTT
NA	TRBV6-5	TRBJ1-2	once	CASSESVYYGYTF	TGTGCCAGCAGTGAATCGGTTTACTATGGCTACACCTTC
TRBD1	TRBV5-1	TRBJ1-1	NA	CASSIFSGTGGTEAFF	TGCGCCAGCAGCATATTTTCCGGGACAGGGGGTACTGAAGCTTTCTTT
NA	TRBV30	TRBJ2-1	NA	CAWSVLGDPPLEQFF	TGTGCCTGGAGTGTCCTAGGGGACCCCCCCCTCGAGCAGTTCTTC
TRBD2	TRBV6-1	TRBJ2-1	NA	CASSYPSGNEQFF	TGTGCCAGCAGCTATCCTAGCGGCAATGAGCAGTTCTTC
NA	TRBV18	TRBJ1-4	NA	CASSPPGGPATNEKLFF	TGTGCCAGCTCACCGCCGGGAGGGCCTGCAACTAATGAAAAACTGTTTTTT
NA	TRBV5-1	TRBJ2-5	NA	CASSLLRSAETQYF	TGCGCCAGCAGCTTGTTGCGCTCGGCAGAGACCCAGTACTTC
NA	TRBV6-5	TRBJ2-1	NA	CASSYSGPRYNEQFF	TGTGCCAGCAGTTACTCGGGACCCAGATACAATGAGCAGTTCTTC
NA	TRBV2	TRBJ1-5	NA	CASRPGGGNQPQHF	TGTGCCAGCAGGCCAGGAGGGGGCAATCAGCCCCAGCATTTT
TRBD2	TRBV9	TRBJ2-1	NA	CASSATPGLVYNEQFF	TGTGCCAGCTCGGCTACCCCGGGACTAGTCTACAATGAGCAGTTCTTC
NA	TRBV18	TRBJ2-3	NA	CASSPASTDTQYF	TGTGCCAGCTCACCCGCCAGCACAGATACGCAGTATTTT
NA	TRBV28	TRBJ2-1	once	CASDYGDRNVNEQFF	TGTGCCAGCGATTATGGGGACCGAAATGTCAATGAGCAGTTCTTC
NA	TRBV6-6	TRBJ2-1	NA	CASSFPQGSLGEQFF	TGTGCCAGCAGTTTCCCACAGGGTTCGTTAGGTGAGCAGTTCTTC
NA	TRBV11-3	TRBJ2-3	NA	CASSSGDTQYF	TGTGCCAGCAGCTCCGGAGACACGCAGTATTTT
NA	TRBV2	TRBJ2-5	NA	CASSIGRSGETQYF	TGTGCCAGCAGTATAGGGCGGTCGGGGGAGACCCAGTACTTC
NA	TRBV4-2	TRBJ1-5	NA	CASSQDPDYQPQHF	TGTGCCAGCAGCCAAGACCCTGATTATCAGCCCCAGCATTTT
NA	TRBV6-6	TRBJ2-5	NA	CASSYAQGLQKETQYF	TGTGCCAGCAGTTACGCCCAGGGACTCCAGAAAGAGACCCAGTACTTC
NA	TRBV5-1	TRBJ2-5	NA	CASSLDNMGTQYF	TGCGCCAGCAGCTTGGATAATATGGGGACCCAGTACTTC
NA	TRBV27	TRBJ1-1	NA	CASSRTGGDWSMNTEAFF	TGTGCCAGCAGTCGCACGGGAGGGGATTGGTCCATGAACACTGAAGCTTTCTTT
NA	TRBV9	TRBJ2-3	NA	CASSLSASYGDTQYF	TGTGCCAGCAGCCTATCGGCTAGCTACGGAGATACGCAGTATTTT
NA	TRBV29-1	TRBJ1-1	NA	CSVRDTSTEAFF	TGCAGCGTGAGGGACACTAGCACTGAAGCTTTCTTT
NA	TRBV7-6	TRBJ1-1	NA	CASPYRVWGGDTEAFF	TGTGCCAGCCCATACCGGGTGTGGGGGGGGGACACTGAAGCTTTCTTT
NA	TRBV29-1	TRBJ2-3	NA	CSVPPDAGTQYF	TGCAGCGTCCCCCCCGATGCGGGGACGCAGTATTTT
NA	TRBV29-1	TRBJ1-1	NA	CSVDQGNTEAFF	TGCAGCGTTGATCAGGGGAACACTGAAGCTTTCTTT